This passage covers 20 T cell receptor beta chains from one sample sequenced in a study of Graves' ophthalmopathy and Graves' hyperthyroidism. CDR3 regions of TCR beta were amplified from RNA transcripts. HTBI primers were employed in first-round RT-PCR, then a second-round multiplex PCR followed. TCRdb ran MiXCR on the multiplex PCR reads and lists one entry per CDR3 protein. The profile shows about 200,000 distinct CDR3 sequences, 25% to 30% of them singletons. Material for sequencing was peripheral blood. These receptors all come from a middle-aged man with Graves' ophthalmopathy.

Many counts were recorded for this clonotype. CDR3 DNA: TGTGCCAGCAGCAGGACGGGTCAGGACCGAGAGACCCAGTACTTC. It is translated as CASSRTGQDRETQYF. This chain joins TRBV7-2 and TRBJ2-5; D is ambiguous. The V gene lost 5 bases and the J gene lost 4 bases, with 17 bases spanning the gap. Germline V lookup: CDR1 SGHTA, CDR2 FQGNSA. The CDR3 covers 15 residues.

The chain employs TRBV6-2 or TRBV6-3 and TRBJ2-7; tentatively, D is TRBD1 (6 bases). V lost 9 bases, J lost 1 base, and 13 bases lay in between. Germline V gene lookup returns CDR1 MNHEY and CDR2 SVGEGT. This CDR3 comprises 13 residues. In DNA form, the CDR3 reads TGTGCCAGTCGGGACATCGGGTCCTACGAGCAGTACTTC. Translating it yields CASRDIGSYEQYF.

This clonotype was detected ten times or more. The rearrangement links TRBV6-2 or TRBV6-3 to TRBJ2-2; D uncertain. V gave up 5 bases and J gave up 1 base, with 8 bases separating them. The germline gives CDR1 MNHEY, CDR2 SVGEGT. The CDR3 runs 14 residues. The CDR3 DNA sequence: TGTGCCAGCAGTAGACACCTGAACACCGGGGAGCTGTTTTTT. Translation: CASSRHLNTGELFF.

This clonotype has a count of ten or more. CDR3 sequence: CASSFFGELFF. Here the CDR3 DNA reads TGTGCCAGCAGTTTTTTCGGGGAGCTGTTTTTT. The chain combines TRBV11-2 with TRBJ2-2; D ambiguous. Trimming cost V 6 bases and J 7 bases, with 6 bases left between them. From germline, CDR1 is SGHAT and CDR2 FQNNGV. The CDR3 is made up of 11 amino acids.

This clonotype was seen repeatedly, ten times or more. V gene TRBV28 combines with J gene TRBJ1-3; D is possibly TRBD1 (5 bases). The CDR3 totals 16 residues. The germline V gene encodes CDR1 MDHEN and CDR2 SYDVKM. V was pared by 2 bases and J by 0 bases, with 11 bases between. In nucleotides, the CDR3 is TGTGCCAGCAGTTTAACAGGCACAGTCTCTGGAAACACCATATATTTT. This encodes CASSLTGTVSGNTIYF.

In this sample, this clonotype turned up many times. The rearrangement joins TRBV3-1 to TRBJ2-2; D is perhaps TRBD1 (5 bases). Per the germline V gene, CDR1 is LGHDT and CDR2 is YNNKEL (reference sequence). The V end lost 0 bases, the J end lost 3 bases, and 8 bases lay between the germline ends. The CDR3 runs to 15 residues. The chain's CDR3 is CASSQDSGYTGELFF. The CDR3 coding sequence is TGTGCCAGCAGCCAAGACTCAGGGTACACCGGGGAGCTGTTTTTT.

This clonotype was seen repeatedly, ten times or more. J is TRBJ2-2 and V is TRBV6-5; D uncertain. This CDR3 comprises 15 residues. Germline V gives CDR1 MNHEY, CDR2 SVGAGI. Trimming left V 0 bases short and J 1 base short, with 6 bases between. The CDR3 DNA is TGTGCCAGCAGTTACTCGATAGGGAACACCGGGGAGCTGTTTTTT. This gives the protein CASSYSIGNTGELFF.

The chain employs TRBV2 and TRBJ2-2; 9 bases are shared with TRBD2. CDR3 length equals 16 residues. The V gene end was trimmed by 4 bases and the J gene end by 3 bases; junction bases not matched to a gene: 6. The germline V gene encodes CDR1 SNHLY and CDR2 FYNNEI. The CDR3 DNA sequence: TGTGCCAGCAGTGCTCTGAGCGGGGGGTACACCGGGGAGCTGTTTTTT. Amino acids: CASSALSGGYTGELFF. Full variable domain (remainder filled in from reference TRBV2 and TRBJ2-2): EPEVTQTPSHQVTQMGQEVILRCVPISNHLYFYWYRQILGQKVEFLVSFYNNEISEKSEIFDDQFSVERPDGSNFTLKIRSTKLEDSAMYFCASSALSGGYTGELFFGEGSRLTVL.

This clonotype was detected ten times or more. This sequence joins TRBV19 and TRBJ1-5, with D perhaps TRBD1 (5 bases). The V gene's germline CDR1 is LNHDA and CDR2 SQIVND (reference sequence). Trimming cost V 5 bases and J 4 bases, with 15 bases left between them. The CDR3 has 15 amino acids. CDR3 bases: TGTGCCAGTAGTTCTCGGGACGTTGGGAATCAGCCCCAGCATTTT. Its translation: CASSSRDVGNQPQHF.

The rearrangement links TRBV25-1 to TRBJ2-2, with TRBD2 matching over 13 bases. CDR1 and CDR2 (germline): MGHDK, SYGVNS. Trimming took 6 bases from V and 0 from J; bases not matched to a gene: 13. The CDR3 loop spans 20 amino acids. The CDR3, as DNA: TGTGCCAGCAGCTACCCCCTGGGACTAGCGGGGCGACCGAACACCGGGGAGCTGTTTTTT. It is translated as CASSYPLGLAGRPNTGELFF.

This clonotype has a count of ten or more. The V gene is TRBV20-1, the J gene TRBJ2-5; 8 bases are a match to TRBD1. CDR3 size: 13 residues. Germline V gene lookup returns CDR1 DFQATT and CDR2 SNEGSKA (reference sequence). The V gene end was trimmed by 1 base and the J gene end by 5 bases; junction bases not matched to a gene: 3. Here the CDR3 DNA reads TGCAGTGCTAGAGTCAGGGGGCTTGAGACCCAGTACTTC. Protein: CSARVRGLETQYF.

This clonotype has at least ten counts. The chain recombines TRBV5-4 with TRBJ2-7, with TRBD2 matching 10 bases. This CDR3 has 16 residues. Germline V gene lookup returns CDR1 SGHNT and CDR2 YYREEE (reference sequence). The junction had 9 bases not matched to a gene; V was cut back by 0 bases and J by 6 bases. CDR3 nucleotide sequence: TGTGCCAGCAGCTTGGCGGCTAGCGGGAGTTTAGCCGAGCAGTACTTC. This translates into CASSLAASGSLAEQYF.

This rearrangement joins TRBV6-5 to TRBJ1-2, with a tentative D call TRBD1 (5 bases). Trimming cost V 2 bases and J 7 bases, with 14 bases left between them. The CDR3 is 14 amino acids. CDR1 MNHEY and CDR2 SVGAGI come from the germline V gene. CDR3 bases: TGTGCCAGCAGTTACAATCCAGGGACGACTGGCTACACCTTC. This codes for CASSYNPGTTGYTF.

In its sample, this clonotype was seen many times. For the CDR3, the DNA is TGCGCCAGCAGCCGCGTCGACATGGGGTTTGCCTCCTACGAGCAGTACTTC. Protein product: CASSRVDMGFASYEQYF. This chain uses TRBV4-1 with TRBJ2-7; D is undetermined. CDR1 is MGHRA, CDR2 YSYEKL, per germline. The CDR3 contains 17 residues. V was pared by 4 bases and J by 0 bases, with 19 bases between.

This clonotype was found many times. The chain has TRBV4-1 and TRBJ1-3; the D is unclear. V dropped 0 bases and J dropped 3 bases, with 9 bases sitting between them. CDR1 is MGHRA and CDR2 is YSYEKL in the germline V gene. This CDR3 has 15 amino acids. The CDR3 DNA reads as TGCGCCAGCAGCCAAGAGGGCAGAGGTGGAAACACCATATATTTT. Protein: CASSQEGRGGNTIYF.

The sample holds many counts of this clonotype. The V and J genes are TRBV20-1 and TRBJ2-7; 9 nucleotides match TRBD2. The V gene's germline CDR1 is DFQATT and CDR2 SNEGSKA (reference sequence). V shed 1 base and J 2 bases; nucleotides not matched to a gene: 15. The CDR3 length is 18 residues. As DNA, the CDR3 is TGCAGTGCTAGAGCCACACTCCCCGGGGCGGGAGGGCCCTACGAGCAGTACTTC. It yields the protein CSARATLPGAGGPYEQYF.

There are many counts of this clonotype. This chain joins TRBV5-5 and TRBJ2-7, with 8 bases lining up with TRBD1. The CDR3 totals 13 residues. V lost 4 bases, J lost 4 bases, and 4 bases stayed unmatched. Germline V lookup: CDR1 SGHKS, CDR2 YYEKEE (reference sequence). CDR3 amino acids: CASSGGQGYEQYF. CDR3 sequence (DNA): TGTGCCAGCAGCGGAGGACAGGGATACGAGCAGTACTTC.

This clonotype was recorded many times. V gene TRBV12-3 or TRBV12-4 combines with J gene TRBJ2-5; no definite D call. Trimming removed 5 bases at V and 5 bases at J, with 9 bases between. This CDR3 spans 12 amino acids. Here the CDR3 reads CASSQASETQYF. The CDR3 nucleotides are TGTGCCAGCAGTCAGGCGTCGGAGACCCAGTACTTC.

This clonotype was detected many times. The chain uses TRBV12-3 or TRBV12-4 and TRBJ2-5; the D is unclear. V lost 3 bases to trimming and J lost 2 bases, with 7 bases between them. The CDR3 length is 13 residues. The CDR3 reads CASSFRSQETQYF. Written as DNA, the CDR3 is TGTGCCAGCAGTTTCCGGAGTCAAGAGACCCAGTACTTC.

There are many counts of this clonotype. The chain uses TRBV12-3 or TRBV12-4 and TRBJ2-7, with a tentative D call TRBD1 (6 bases). This CDR3 contains 17 residues. Deletions cut 3 bases from V and 7 bases from J, with 25 bases between. This chain's CDR3 is CASSFWSPTQGSREQYF. In nucleotides, the CDR3 is TGTGCCAGCAGTTTTTGGTCCCCTACACAGGGTTCCAGGGAGCAGTACTTC.